This T cell receptor (beta chain) was recorded in a study of T cell responses to AZD1222 COVID-19 vaccine. Study conclusions and caveats: Scientists sampled the repertoires only once the peak T cell response had passed. Two AZD1222 doses significantly raised spike-specific TCR breadth and depth over controls. Reports indicate that nearly half of spike-specific TCRs are directed at unmutated variant regions.

As regards this clone: Its antigen is unidentified.

Sequencing used immunoSEQ multiplex PCR; TCRdb keeps in-frame clones, though not all of them. The sample includes approximately 90,000 clones, 80% to 90% of them seen just once. Germline V gene lookup returns CDR1 SNHLY and CDR2 FYNNEI. This CDR3 has 13 amino acids. The ends lost 10 bases at V and 4 bases at J; junction bases unmatched: 9. The sample here was peripheral blood, taken on day 0 of AZD1222 vaccination. The J gene is TRBJ2-7, the V gene TRBV2, with 8 bases fitting TRBD2. The receptor was derived from an adult in good health. The CDR3 is CATSPGRGYEQYF. CDR3 nucleotides: TGTGCCACCTCCCCCGGGAGGGGGTACGAGCAGTACTTC. Together with reference TRBV2 and TRBJ2-7, the CDR3 gives the full variable domain: EPEVTQTPSHQVTQMGQEVILRCVPISNHLYFYWYRQILGQKVEFLVSFYNNEISEKSEIFDDQFSVERPDGSNFTLKIRSTKLEDSAMYFCATSPGRGYEQYFGPGTRLTVT.